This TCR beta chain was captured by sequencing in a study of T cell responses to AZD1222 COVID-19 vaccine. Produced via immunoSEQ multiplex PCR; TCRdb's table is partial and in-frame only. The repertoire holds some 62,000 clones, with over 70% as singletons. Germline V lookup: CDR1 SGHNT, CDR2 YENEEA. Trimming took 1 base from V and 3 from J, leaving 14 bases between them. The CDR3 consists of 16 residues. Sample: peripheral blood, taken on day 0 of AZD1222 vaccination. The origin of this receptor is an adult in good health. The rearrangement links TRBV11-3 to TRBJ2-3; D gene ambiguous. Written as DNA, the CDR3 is TGTGCCAGCAGCTTAGGAGAAGGACCGATTACAGATACGCAGTATTTT. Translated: CASSLGEGPITDTQYF.